This T cell receptor beta chain came from a study of T cell repertoires in cytomegalovirus infection. TCRdb re-called the reads through MiXCR, storing one row per CDR3 protein. Here the sample spans 200,000 to 250,000 distinct CDR3 sequences, roughly 20% being singletons. The V gene lost 7 bases and the J gene lost 0 bases, with 10 bases spanning the gap. CDR1 MNHEY and CDR2 SMNVEV come from the germline V gene (reference sequence). This CDR3 region has 14 residues. This TCR was sampled from a human donor in good health (CMV status not recorded). Some clones in this sample may be carry-over from other donors' samples. Material for sequencing was CD8+ T cells from PBMCs. This chain links TRBV27 with TRBJ2-1; D ambiguous. The CDR3 DNA reads as TGTGCCAGCAACCCCGGCGGCTCCTACAATGAGCAGTTCTTC. Its translation: CASNPGGSYNEQFF.